The 15 T cell receptor beta chains reported below all come from one sample, sequenced in a study of identical twins. TCRdb reprocessed the 5' RACE reads with MiXCR, giving one entry per CDR3 protein. The repertoire consists of 690,000 or so distinct CDR3 sequences, with around 6.1% occurring once and the leading ten covering 1.5% to 2%. Specimen: naive T cells sorted from blood. The source of these receptors is a man aged 18-30 years in good health.

This clonotype was counted at least ten times. The rearrangement uses TRBV28 and TRBJ2-5; the D gene is possibly TRBD2 (5 bases). Germline-derived CDR1 and CDR2 are MDHEN and SYDVKM. V lost 2 bases and J lost 2, with 12 bases in between. The CDR3 sequence is 15 residues long. CDR3 in amino acids: CASSLVGGSQETQYF. Written as DNA, the CDR3 is TGTGCCAGCAGTTTAGTGGGCGGGTCACAAGAGACCCAGTACTTC.

The chain combines TRBV27 with TRBJ2-2, with TRBD1 identical over 7 bases. Germline V gives CDR1 MNHEY, CDR2 SMNVEV (reference sequence). V lost 4 bases and J lost 3; bases outside the gene matches: 8. The CDR3 length is 16 residues. The CDR3 coding sequence is TGTGCCAGCAGTTCGAACAGGGGTCCCTACACCGGGGAGCTGTTTTTT. This encodes CASSSNRGPYTGELFF.

This clonotype was counted many times. The rearrangement uses TRBV27 and TRBJ2-2; D is perhaps TRBD2 (6 bases). The CDR3 spans 15 residues. Per the germline V gene, CDR1 is MNHEY and CDR2 is SMNVEV (reference sequence). Trimming stripped 6 bases from V and 5 bases from J, with 16 bases between. The chain's CDR3 is CASSFSGVRTGELFF. CDR3 coding DNA: TGTGCCAGCAGCTTCTCGGGGGTCCGAACCGGGGAGCTGTTTTTT.

The chain couples TRBV18 to TRBJ2-7; D not certain. Germline lookup yields CDR1 KGHSH and CDR2 LQKENI. V dropped 6 bases and J dropped 2 bases, with 14 bases sitting between them. CDR3 length: 14 residues. The CDR3 coding sequence is TGTGCCAGCTCCTCGGCCTCCGGGCCCTACGAGCAGTACGTC. It encodes CASSSASGPYEQYV.

Comment on this clonotype: The junction differs from germline at one of its ends, possibly a read error. The rearrangement links TRBV3-1 to TRBJ2-2; tentatively, D is TRBD2 (5 bases). The CDR3 length is 14 residues. Germline V gives CDR1 LGHDT, CDR2 YNNKEL (reference sequence). CDR3 sequence: CASSQELNARELFF. CDR3 nucleotide sequence: TGTGCCAGCAGCCAAGAACTGAATGCGAGGGAGCTTTTTTTT. Variable domain in full (rest from reference TRBV3-1 and TRBJ2-2): DTAVSQTPKYLVTQMGNDKSIKCEQNLGHDTMYWYKQDSKKFLKIMFSYNNKELIINETVPNRFSPKSPDKAHLNLHINSLELGDSAVYFCASSQELNARELFFGEGSRLTVL.

This clonotype was found many times. The chain is built from TRBV20-1 and TRBJ2-7; no clear D. V was clipped by 4 bases and J by 3 bases, with 16 bases between them. The CDR3 runs 14 residues. Germline V CDR1 and CDR2: DFQATT, SNEGSKA (reference sequence). DNA of the CDR3: TGCAGTGCTACTTTTTCGGAGTCGGGCTACGAGCAGTACTTC. Protein product: CSATFSESGYEQYF.

The sample holds many counts of this clonotype. The rearrangement uses TRBV3-1 and TRBJ2-4; the D gene is possibly TRBD2 (5 bases). Trimming removed 0 bases at V and 1 base at J, with 7 bases between. This CDR3 is 15 amino acids long. Germline assignment: CDR1 LGHDT and CDR2 YNNKEL (reference sequence). CDR3 in amino acids: CASSQDPGAKNIQYF. CDR3 in DNA: TGTGCCAGCAGCCAAGATCCGGGGGCCAAAAACATTCAGTACTTC. The full variable domain, with the rest looked up from reference TRBV3-1 and TRBJ2-4, is DTAVSQTPKYLVTQMGNDKSIKCEQNLGHDTMYWYKQDSKKFLKIMFSYNNKELIINETVPNRFSPKSPDKAHLNLHINSLELGDSAVYFCASSQDPGAKNIQYFGAGTRLSVL.

This clonotype was detected ten times or more. The chain carries TRBV5-1 and TRBJ2-7; 8 positions agree with TRBD1. The V gene end was trimmed by 4 bases and the J gene end by 5 bases; junction bases not matched to a gene: 8. The CDR3 length is 14 residues. Germline CDR1 and CDR2: SGHRS and YFSETQ. Here the CDR3 DNA reads TGCGCCAGCAGCCCACCTTCGGACAGGGACGAGCAGTACTTC. The encoded protein is CASSPPSDRDEQYF.

The rearrangement uses TRBV6-1 and TRBJ2-2; 8 bases align to TRBD1. V gave up 7 bases and J gave up 7 bases; unmatched junction bases: 11. Germline CDR1 is MNHNS and CDR2 is SASEGT. This CDR3 region has 15 residues. Here the CDR3 reads CASNQPGTGSGELFF. The DNA of the CDR3 is TGTGCCAGCAACCAACCCGGGACAGGCAGCGGGGAGCTGTTTTTT.

In this sample, this clonotype turned up many times. The chain couples TRBV7-2 to TRBJ2-5; 9 positions agree with TRBD1. With V trimmed by 1 base and J by 4 bases, 7 bases remained unmatched. This CDR3 has 16 residues. Germline values: CDR1 SGHTA, CDR2 FQGNSA. CDR3 nucleotides: TGTGCCAGCAGCTTAGGAGGGACAGGGATTGGAGAGACCCAGTACTTC. This codes for CASSLGGTGIGETQYF.

The rearrangement links TRBV11-3 to TRBJ2-1, with 7 nucleotides matching TRBD1. Trimming took 2 bases from V and 12 from J; bases not matched to a gene: 7. Germline V gene data show CDR1 as SGHNT and CDR2 as YENEEA. The CDR3 contains 13 residues. Here the CDR3 DNA reads TGTGCCAGCAGCTTAAGAAACCGGGACAGGCAGTTCTTC. Translated, it gives CASSLRNRDRQFF.

This chain uses TRBV3-1 with TRBJ2-2; no firm D call. V lost 0 bases and J 4 bases, leaving 6 bases between the germline ends. The germline CDR1 and CDR2 sequences are LGHDT and YNNKEL (reference sequence). CDR3 size: 14 residues. CDR3 DNA sequence: TGTGCCAGCAGCCAAGATGTGTCCACCGGGGAGCTGTTTTTT. Encoded protein: CASSQDVSTGELFF.

This clonotype was found many times. The rearrangement joins TRBV10-3 to TRBJ2-1; no firm D call. V was shortened by 3 bases and J by 6 bases, with 3 bases between the two germline ends. The germline V gene encodes CDR1 ENHRY and CDR2 SYGVKD. The CDR3 has 11 residues. CDR3 in DNA: TGTGCCATCAGTGATACCAATGAGCAGTTCTTC. As protein: CAISDTNEQFF.

Ten or more counts support this clonotype. This sequence joins TRBV2 and TRBJ2-7, with TRBD1 matching over 9 bases. J gave up 0 bases and V 4 bases, and 10 bases lay outside the gene matches. Germline V gene lookup returns CDR1 SNHLY and CDR2 FYNNEI. This CDR3 contains 17 residues. The CDR3 loop reads CASSGVSRDRASYEQYF. The DNA of the CDR3 is TGTGCCAGCAGTGGGGTCTCTCGGGACAGGGCCTCCTACGAGCAGTACTTC. Full variable domain (missing parts from reference TRBV2 and TRBJ2-7): EPEVTQTPSHQVTQMGQEVILRCVPISNHLYFYWYRQILGQKVEFLVSFYNNEISEKSEIFDDQFSVERPDGSNFTLKIRSTKLEDSAMYFCASSGVSRDRASYEQYFGPGTRLTVT.

This clonotype was seen repeatedly, ten times or more. V is TRBV10-3 and J is TRBJ2-3; the D is unclear. Trimming removed 0 bases at V and 0 bases at J, with 19 bases between. Germline CDR1 reads ENHRY; CDR2 reads SYGVKD. This CDR3 comprises 19 residues. DNA of the CDR3: TGTGCCATCAGTGAGTCGGTGGACGGCTCAGTCCATAGCACAGATACGCAGTATTTT. Translated, it gives CAISESVDGSVHSTDTQYF.